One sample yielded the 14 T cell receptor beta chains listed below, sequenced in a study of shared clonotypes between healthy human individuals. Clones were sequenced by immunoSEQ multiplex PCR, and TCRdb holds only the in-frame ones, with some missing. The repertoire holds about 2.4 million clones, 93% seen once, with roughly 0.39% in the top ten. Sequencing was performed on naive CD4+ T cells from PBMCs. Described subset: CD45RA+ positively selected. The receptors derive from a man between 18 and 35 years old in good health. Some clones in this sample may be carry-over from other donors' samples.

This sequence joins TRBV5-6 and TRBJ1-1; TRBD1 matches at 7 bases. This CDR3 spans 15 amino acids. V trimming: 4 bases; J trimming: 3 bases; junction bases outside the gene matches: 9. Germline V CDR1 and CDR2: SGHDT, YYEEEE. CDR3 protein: CASSLLTGVYTEAFF. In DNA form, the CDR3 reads TGTGCCAGCAGCCTACTTACAGGGGTTTACACTGAAGCTTTCTTT.

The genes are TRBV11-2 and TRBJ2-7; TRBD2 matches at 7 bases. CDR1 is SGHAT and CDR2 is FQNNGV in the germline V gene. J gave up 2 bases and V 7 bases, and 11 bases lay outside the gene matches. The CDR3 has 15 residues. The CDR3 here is CASNLATSSAYEQYF. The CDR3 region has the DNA TGTGCCAGCAACCTGGCGACTAGCTCTGCCTACGAGCAGTACTTC.

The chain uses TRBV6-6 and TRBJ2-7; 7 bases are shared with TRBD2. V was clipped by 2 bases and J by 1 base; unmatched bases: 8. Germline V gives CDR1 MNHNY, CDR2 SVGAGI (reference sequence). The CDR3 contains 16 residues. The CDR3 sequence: CASSYGRENLSYEQYF. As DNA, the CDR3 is TGTGCCAGCAGTTACGGGCGGGAGAATCTTTCCTACGAGCAGTACTTC.

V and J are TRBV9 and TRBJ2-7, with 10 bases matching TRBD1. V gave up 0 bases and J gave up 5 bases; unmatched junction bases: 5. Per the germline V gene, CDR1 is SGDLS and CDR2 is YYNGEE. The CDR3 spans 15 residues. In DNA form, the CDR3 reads TGTGCCAGCAGCGTAGCTGGACAGGGGGTAGACGAGCAGTACTTC. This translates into CASSVAGQGVDEQYF.

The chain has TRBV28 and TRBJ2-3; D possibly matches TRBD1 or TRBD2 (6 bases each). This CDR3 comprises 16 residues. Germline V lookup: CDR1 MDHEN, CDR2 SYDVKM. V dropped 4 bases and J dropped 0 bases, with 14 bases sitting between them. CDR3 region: CASSSRWGASTDTQYF. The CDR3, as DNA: TGTGCCAGCAGTTCCAGGTGGGGGGCTAGCACAGATACGCAGTATTTT.

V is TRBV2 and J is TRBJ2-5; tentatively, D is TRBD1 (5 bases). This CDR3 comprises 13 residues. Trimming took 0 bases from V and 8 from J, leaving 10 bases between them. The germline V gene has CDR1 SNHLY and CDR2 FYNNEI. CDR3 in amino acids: CASSEALQGTQYF. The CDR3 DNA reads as TGTGCCAGCAGTGAAGCGCTTCAGGGAACCCAGTACTTC.

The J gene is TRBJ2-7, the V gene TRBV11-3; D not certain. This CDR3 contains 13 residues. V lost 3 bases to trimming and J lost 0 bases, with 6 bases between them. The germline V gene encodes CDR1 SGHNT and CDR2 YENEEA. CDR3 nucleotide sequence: TGTGCCAGCAGCTTTACCGGCTCCTACGAGCAGTACTTC. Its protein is CASSFTGSYEQYF.

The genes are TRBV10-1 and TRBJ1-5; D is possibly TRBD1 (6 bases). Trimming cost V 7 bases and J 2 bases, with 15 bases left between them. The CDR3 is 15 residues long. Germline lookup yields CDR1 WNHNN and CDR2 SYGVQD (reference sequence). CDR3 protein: CASTRQTGGNQPQHF. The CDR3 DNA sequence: TGCGCCAGCACCAGACAGACAGGAGGCAATCAGCCCCAGCATTTT.

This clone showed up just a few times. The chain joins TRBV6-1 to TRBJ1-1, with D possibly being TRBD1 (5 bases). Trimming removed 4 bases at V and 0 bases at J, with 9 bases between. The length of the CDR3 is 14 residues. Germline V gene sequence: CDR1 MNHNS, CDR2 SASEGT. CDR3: CASSVRTLNTEAFF. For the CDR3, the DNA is TGTGCCAGCAGTGTACGGACACTGAACACTGAAGCTTTCTTT.

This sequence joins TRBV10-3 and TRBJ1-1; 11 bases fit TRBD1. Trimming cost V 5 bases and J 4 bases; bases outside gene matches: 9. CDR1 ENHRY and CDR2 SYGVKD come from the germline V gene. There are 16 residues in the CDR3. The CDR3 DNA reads TGTGCCATCAGTTCCCGGACAGGGGGCGAGGGCACTGAAGCTTTCTTT. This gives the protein CAISSRTGGEGTEAFF.

The CDR3 bases are TGTGCCAGCAGGAACACGGGACAGACTAATGAAAAACTGTTTTTT. It codes for CASRNTGQTNEKLFF. The V call is TRBV28, the J call TRBJ1-4, with 7 bases that match TRBD1. The CDR3 has 15 amino acids. The germline CDR1 and CDR2 sequences are MDHEN and SYDVKM. V was clipped by 6 bases and J by 2 bases; unmatched bases: 6.

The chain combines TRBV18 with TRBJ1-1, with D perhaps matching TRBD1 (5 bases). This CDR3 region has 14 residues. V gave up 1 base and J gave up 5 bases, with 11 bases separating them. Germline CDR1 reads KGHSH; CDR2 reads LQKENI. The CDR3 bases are TGTGCCAGCTCACCACAGAACGGGGGAACTGAAGCTTTCTTT. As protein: CASSPQNGGTEAFF.

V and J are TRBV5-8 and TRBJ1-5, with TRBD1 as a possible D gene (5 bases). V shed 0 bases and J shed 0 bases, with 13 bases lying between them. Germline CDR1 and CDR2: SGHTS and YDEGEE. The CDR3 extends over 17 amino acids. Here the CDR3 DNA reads TGTGCCAGCAGCTTGGCATCCAGGACATATAGCAATCAGCCCCAGCATTTT. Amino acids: CASSLASRTYSNQPQHF.

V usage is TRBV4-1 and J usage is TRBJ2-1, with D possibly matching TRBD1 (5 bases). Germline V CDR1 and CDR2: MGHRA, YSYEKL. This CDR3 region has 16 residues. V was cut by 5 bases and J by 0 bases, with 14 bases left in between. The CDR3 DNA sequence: TGCGCCAGCAGCAATCCAGGGCGTGACTCCTACAATGAGCAGTTCTTC. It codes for CASSNPGRDSYNEQFF.